A selection of T cell receptor beta chains follows, all from one sample in a study of blood T cell repertoires in COVID-19. Assay used: immunoSEQ multiplex PCR; TCRdb lists only in-frame clones, some missing. The sample holds roughly 180,000 clones; roughly 80% are singletons and the top ten take roughly 11%. Sequenced sample: peripheral blood. These receptors were collected from a woman between 35 and 50 years old with COVID-19, enrolled during active disease. Each CDR3 is given with its conserved first and last residue. The D gene is left open where the match is weak. Clone size appears in some rows only: once, few, many, or a class for an expanded clone.

v_call	clone_size	j_call	d_call	cdr3_aa	cdr3_nt
TRBV7-3	once	TRBJ1-6	.	CASSLDSQSPLHF	TGTGCCAGCAGCCTGGACAGTCAATCACCCCTCCACTTT
TRBV3-1/TRBV3-2	.	TRBJ2-3	.	CASSTRLGFRTDTQYF	TGTGCCAGCAGCACCAGACTAGGTTTCCGCACAGATACGCAGTATTTT
TRBV27	few	TRBJ2-7	.	CASGKRGTYEQYF	TGTGCCAGCGGCAAAAGGGGCACCTACGAGCAGTACTTC
TRBV3-1/TRBV3-2	.	TRBJ1-2	.	CASRDKNYGYTF	TGTGCCAGCCGGGACAAAAACTATGGCTACACCTTC
TRBV7-3	.	TRBJ1-4	.	CASTPPGVREKLFF	TGTGCCAGCACCCCGCCGGGGGTTCGAGAAAAACTGTTTTTT
TRBV6-6	.	TRBJ1-5	.	CASRLTQGRGQPQHF	TGTGCCAGCAGACTAACTCAGGGGAGGGGGCAGCCCCAGCATTTT
TRBV6-2/TRBV6-3	.	TRBJ1-1	TRBD1	CASSYVPGQGMNTEAFF	TGTGCCAGCAGTTACGTCCCGGGACAGGGAATGAACACTGAAGCTTTCTTT
TRBV10-2	.	TRBJ1-3	.	CASTGWMNSGNTIYF	TGCGCCAGCACGGGGTGGATGAACTCTGGAAACACCATATATTTT
TRBV14	.	TRBJ2-1	TRBD2	CASSLLAGLINEQFF	TGTGCCAGCAGCCTACTAGCGGGCTTAATCAATGAGCAGTTCTTC
TRBV7-2	.	TRBJ2-1	.	CASSFRALVPNEQFF	TGTGCCAGCAGCTTCAGGGCGCTAGTGCCAAATGAGCAGTTCTTC
TRBV3-1/TRBV3-2	once	TRBJ1-6	.	CASSQASGPSPLHF	TGTGCCAGCAGCCAAGCCTCAGGGCCTTCACCCCTCCACTTT
TRBV3-1/TRBV3-2	few	TRBJ2-2	.	CASSQISRTGELFF	TGTGCCAGCAGCCAAATCTCGCGGACCGGGGAGCTGTTTTTT
TRBV21-1	.	TRBJ1-6	.	CASTVDRESSPLHF	TGTGCCAGCACGGTAGACAGGGAGAGTTCACCCCTCCACTTT
TRBV23-1	.	TRBJ1-2	.	CASSQSLYGYTF	TGCGCCAGCAGTCAATCCCTCTATGGCTACACCTTC
TRBV28	.	TRBJ2-2	.	CASSFFQGYTGELFF	TGTGCCAGCAGTTTCTTTCAGGGCTATACCGGGGAGCTGTTTTTT
TRBV19	once	TRBJ2-1	.	CASSIIWTPNNEQFF	TGTGCCAGTAGTATAATCTGGACACCTAACAATGAGCAGTTCTTC
TRBV19	.	TRBJ1-3	.	CASSVGSGNTIYF	TGTGCCAGTAGTGTCGGCTCTGGAAACACCATATATTTT
TRBV9	.	TRBJ2-7	TRBD1	CASSASGTDEQYF	TGTGCCAGCAGCGCCTCTGGGACAGACGAGCAGTACTTC
TRBV7-3	.	TRBJ2-6	.	CASSLTSDSGANVLTF	TGTGCCAGCAGCTTAACGTCAGACTCTGGGGCCAACGTCCTGACTTTC
TRBV30	.	TRBJ1-6	.	CAWTLMSSYNSPLHF	TGTGCCTGGACCTTAATGAGCTCCTATAATTCACCCCTCCACTTT
TRBV28	.	TRBJ1-2	TRBD1	CASSEPGTANYGYTF	TGTGCCAGCAGCGAACCCGGGACAGCGAACTATGGCTACACCTTC
TRBV6-6	.	TRBJ1-1	TRBD1	CASSSKTGGVDTEAFF	TGTGCCAGCAGTTCCAAGACAGGGGGGGTTGACACTGAAGCTTTCTTT
TRBV5-4	.	TRBJ2-1	.	CASSLGGVSSYNEQFF	TGTGCCAGCAGCTTGGGCGGGGTGAGCTCCTACAATGAGCAGTTCTTC
TRBV14	.	TRBJ2-1	.	CASSQGLAPAYNEQFF	TGTGCCAGCAGCCAGGGCTTAGCGCCAGCCTACAATGAGCAGTTCTTC
TRBV9	.	TRBJ2-1	TRBD2	CASSVGTSGYTYNEQFF	TGTGCCAGCAGCGTTGGGACTAGCGGATACACCTACAATGAGCAGTTCTTC
TRBV18	few	TRBJ1-4	TRBD1	CASSPAGQGYEKLFF	TGTGCCAGCTCACCCGCGGGACAGGGGTATGAAAAACTGTTTTTT
TRBV28	many	TRBJ2-1	.	CASSLGQNLYNEQFF	TGTGCCAGCAGTTTGGGGCAGAACCTTTACAATGAGCAGTTCTTC
TRBV4-2	.	TRBJ2-3	TRBD2	CASSQEPGTSITDTQYF	TGTGCCAGCAGCCAAGAACCCGGGACTAGCATCACAGATACGCAGTATTTT
TRBV10-1	.	TRBJ2-2	.	CASSEFSTFEVPNTGELFF	TGCGCCAGCAGTGAGTTTTCCACCTTTGAGGTACCGAACACCGGGGAGCTGTTTTTT
TRBV6-2/TRBV6-3	.	TRBJ2-7	TRBD2	CASSFSLTAGLAGGVYEQYF	TGTGCCAGCAGTTTTTCATTGACGGCGGGACTAGCGGGAGGGGTCTACGAGCAGTACTTC
TRBV3-1/TRBV3-2	.	TRBJ1-2	.	CASSQDQTILDYGYTF	TGTGCCAGCAGCCAAGACCAAACTATTTTAGACTATGGCTACACCTTC
TRBV19	.	TRBJ1-5	.	CASSRSSGNQPQHF	TGTGCCAGTAGTAGGTCCTCGGGCAATCAGCCCCAGCATTTT
TRBV6-5	.	TRBJ1-2	.	CASSQGQIQHGYTF	TGTGCCAGCAGTCAGGGACAAATCCAGCATGGCTACACCTTC
TRBV11-2	.	TRBJ1-5	.	CASSKTRDGPGRAQHF	TGTGCCAGCAGCAAAACTCGGGACGGTCCTGGGAGGGCCCAGCATTTT
TRBV6-6	.	TRBJ2-3	TRBD2	CASDPIGGTSTDTQYF	TGTGCCAGCGACCCTATCGGGGGGACGAGCACAGATACGCAGTATTTT
TRBV3-1/TRBV3-2	.	TRBJ1-2	TRBD1	CASSLSKGQGFDTRGYTF	TGTGCCAGCAGCCTATCAAAAGGACAGGGTTTCGACACTCGGGGCTACACCTTC
TRBV7-2	.	TRBJ1-2	TRBD1	CASSLKRQGPYGYTF	TGTGCCAGCAGCTTAAAAAGACAGGGGCCCTATGGCTACACCTTC
TRBV2	.	TRBJ1-5	.	CASSDQSNQPQHF	TGTGCCAGCAGTGATCAAAGCAATCAGCCCCAGCATTTT
TRBV29-1	.	TRBJ2-3	.	CSVAETGSGTDTQYF	TGCAGCGTAGCGGAGACAGGATCGGGCACAGATACGCAGTATTTT
TRBV11-2	.	TRBJ1-2	.	CASSSGDYGYTF	TGTGCCAGCAGTTCAGGGGACTATGGCTACACCTTC
TRBV20-1	once	TRBJ2-4	.	CTPERENIQYF	TGCACCCCCGAACGGGAAAACATTCAGTACTTC
TRBV10-3	.	TRBJ2-5	TRBD2	CAISERTSGGGQETQYF	TGTGCCATCAGTGAGAGGACTAGCGGGGGGGGACAAGAGACCCAGTACTTC
TRBV7-6	.	TRBJ2-6	.	CASSLETAHSGANVLTF	TGTGCCAGCAGCTTAGAGACAGCTCACTCTGGGGCCAACGTCCTGACTTTC
TRBV5-5	.	TRBJ1-4	TRBD1	CASSPLSTGLSPGEKLFF	TGTGCCAGCAGCCCCCTTTCGACAGGGTTGTCTCCTGGTGAAAAACTGTTTTTT
TRBV21-1	.	TRBJ2-5	.	CASSYRQTEYQETQYF	TGTGCCAGCAGCTACCGACAGACAGAGTACCAAGAGACCCAGTACTTC
TRBV6-5	once	TRBJ2-7	.	CASRAAQSLYEQYF	TGTGCCAGCAGGGCTGCACAGTCCCTCTACGAGCAGTACTTC
TRBV7-9	.	TRBJ2-3	TRBD2	CASSQIAGSDTQYF	TGTGCCAGCAGCCAAATAGCGGGGTCAGATACGCAGTATTTT
TRBV7-2	.	TRBJ1-2	.	CASSTGYGGRTSNYGYTF	TGTGCCAGCAGCACCGGGTACGGAGGGAGGACGTCTAACTATGGCTACACCTTC
TRBV30	.	TRBJ2-5	.	CAWSGTPGEETQYF	TGTGCCTGGAGTGGGACACCGGGAGAAGAGACCCAGTACTTC
TRBV15	.	TRBJ2-3	TRBD2	CATSRVSGSTDTQYF	TGTGCCACCAGCAGAGTCAGCGGGAGTACAGATACGCAGTATTTT
TRBV27	once	TRBJ1-3	.	CASSLRPPRSSGNTIYF	TGTGCCAGCAGTTTACGACCCCCACGGAGCTCTGGAAACACCATATATTTT
TRBV7-8	.	TRBJ2-1	.	CASSLPRGFVYNEQFF	TGTGCCAGCAGCTTGCCCCGGGGATTCGTTTACAATGAGCAGTTCTTC
TRBV19	few	TRBJ1-1	.	CASRALRSMNTEAFF	TGTGCCAGTAGAGCTCTCCGGTCTATGAACACTGAAGCTTTCTTT
TRBV3-1/TRBV3-2	.	TRBJ2-1	.	CASSRRVMGGNEQFF	TGTGCCAGCAGCCGACGGGTGATGGGGGGCAATGAGCAGTTCTTC
TRBV15	.	TRBJ1-4	.	CATSSLGTTTNEKLFF	TGTGCCACCAGCAGCTTAGGGACAACAACTAATGAAAAACTGTTTTTT
TRBV7-6	.	TRBJ2-7	TRBD2	CASSEGASGRSHEQYF	TGTGCCAGCTCAGAGGGGGCTAGCGGGAGATCTCACGAGCAGTACTTC
TRBV9	.	TRBJ2-5	TRBD2	CASSATPRGVETQYF	TGTGCCAGCAGCGCCACCCCCCGGGGGGTTGAGACCCAGTACTTC
TRBV19	.	TRBJ2-6	.	CASSIDREGAQSGANVLTF	TGTGCCAGTAGTATAGATCGGGAGGGGGCGCAGTCTGGGGCCAACGTCCTGACTTTC
TRBV6-6	.	TRBJ1-5	TRBD1	CASRDRDNQPQHF	TGTGCCAGCAGGGACAGGGACAATCAGCCCCAGCATTTT